The 27 T cell receptor beta chains below all came from one sample that was sequenced in a study of T cell clonality in common variable immunodeficiency. Data came from immunoSEQ multiplex PCR; TCRdb stores just in-frame clones and leaves some out. This sample carries fewer than 50,000 clones, none of them present only once. Specimen: peripheral blood mononuclear cells. These receptors were collected from a person aged 18 to 70 in good health.

This clone was found many times. The read terminates 3 residues ahead of where the CDR3 ends, so the germline J gene completes it. This chain uses TRBV10-3 with TRBJ2-6; 9 bases line up with TRBD2. V lost 6 bases to trimming and J lost 0 bases; unmatched junction nucleotides: 9. CDR1 is ENHRY, CDR2 SYGVKD, per germline. CDR3 length: 18 residues. The CDR3 reads CAIRELAGGNSGANVLTF. Partial CDR3 DNA: TGTGCCATCAGAGAACTAGCGGGCGGAAACTCTGGGGCCAACGTC.

This clone came up many times. The read falls 3 residues short of the CDR3 end, and the missing part is taken from the germline J gene. The chain combines TRBV11-2 with TRBJ2-7; TRBD2 might be the D (5 bases). This CDR3 comprises 11 residues. The germline V gene has CDR1 SGHAT and CDR2 FQNNGV. With 6 bases removed from V and 4 bases from J, the gap between germline ends came to 7 bases. CDR3: CASRRGYEQYF. Partial CDR3 DNA: TGTGCCAGCAGGCGCGGGTACGAG.

This clone was recorded at least ten times. The read gets to within 3 residues of the CDR3 end, and the germline J gene fills in the rest. The chain joins TRBV6-1 to TRBJ2-5, with D maybe TRBD2 (5 bases). Germline CDR1 and CDR2: MNHNS and SASEGT. CDR3 length: 15 residues. The V end was cut by 1 base, the J end by 1 base, with 10 bases between. CDR3 DNA (partial): TGTGCCAGCAGTGAAGATGACTACCTCCAAGAGACC. As protein: CASSEDDYLQET. The full CDR3 is CASSEDDYLQETQYF.

This clone has a count of ten or more. The read gets to within 3 residues of the CDR3 end, and the germline J gene fills in the rest. The gene calls are TRBV5-8 and TRBJ2-7; D is perhaps TRBD1 (5 bases). The germline gives CDR1 SGHTS, CDR2 YDEGEE. Trimming shortened V by 4 bases and J by 5 bases, and 19 bases separated the two germline ends. The CDR3 totals 15 residues. CDR3 sequence: CASSEDQGSGDEQYF. The DNA read from the CDR3 is TGTGCCAGCAGCGAGGATCAGGGAAGTGGCGACGAG.

This clone was counted many times. CDR3 DNA (partial): TGTGCCAGCAGCCAACGAGGCGGGGAGTACAATGAG. This translates into CASSQRGGEYNE. The whole CDR3 reads CASSQRGGEYNEQFF. The genes are TRBV4-2 and TRBJ2-1; maybe TRBD2 (6 bases). With the read ending 3 residues before the CDR3 end, the germline J gene is used to fill in that end. V lost 2 bases to trimming and J lost 4 bases, with 12 bases between them. The CDR3 totals 15 residues. CDR1 is LGHNA and CDR2 is YNFKEQ in the germline V gene.

This clone has ten or more counts. The read terminates 3 residues ahead of where the CDR3 ends, so the germline J gene completes it. The gene calls are TRBV3-1 (or the pseudogene TRBV3-2) and TRBJ2-5; tentatively, D is TRBD2 (5 bases). The CDR3 totals 15 residues. Germline V gene data show CDR1 as LGHDT and CDR2 as YNNKEL (reference sequence). V lost 7 bases and J lost 4, with 19 bases in between. The sequenced part of the CDR3 DNA is TGTGCCAGCACAGATAGCGCTACGACCATAGAGACC. Translating gives CASTDSATTIET. The full CDR3 protein is CASTDSATTIETQYF.

In this sample, this clone turned up many times. The read terminates 3 residues ahead of where the CDR3 ends, so the germline J gene completes it. The chain joins TRBV28 to TRBJ2-2; D possibly corresponds to TRBD1 (6 bases). The CDR3 consists of 15 residues. The germline gives CDR1 MDHEN, CDR2 SYDVKM. The V end lost 11 bases, the J end lost 1 base, and 17 bases lay between the germline ends. CDR3 bases read: TGTGCCGGGGGTACAGGGAATCTGAACACCGGGGAG. As protein: CAGGTGNLNTGE. The entire CDR3 reads CAGGTGNLNTGELFF. The full variable domain, with the rest looked up from reference TRBV28 and TRBJ2-2, is DVKVTQSSRYLVKRTGEKVFLECVQDMDHENMFWYRQDPGLGLRLIYFSYDVKMKEKGDIPEGYSVSREKKERFSLILESASTNQTSMYLCAGGTGNLNTGELFFGEGSRLTVL.

This clone has at least ten counts. The read terminates 3 residues ahead of where the CDR3 ends, so the germline J gene completes it. The V call is TRBV12-5, the J call TRBJ1-3; tentatively, D is TRBD1 (6 bases). Looked up from germline, CDR1 is LGHNT and CDR2 is FRNRAP. Trimming stripped 0 bases from V and 8 bases from J, with 17 bases between. The CDR3 runs 16 residues. Incomplete CDR3 DNA: TGTGCTAGTGGTTTGGTAGTCGGACGGGACATTGACACC. This encodes CASGLVVGRDIDT. The full CDR3 protein reads CASGLVVGRDIDTIYF.

This clone was seen at least ten times. The read ends 3 residues before the CDR3 terminus; that terminus is restored from the germline J gene. The V gene is TRBV7-2, the J gene TRBJ2-1; the match to TRBD1 covers 8 bases. This CDR3 has 15 residues. Unmatched junction bases numbered 4, after V lost 2 bases and J lost 4 bases. Germline CDR1 reads SGHTA; CDR2 reads FQGNSA. The CDR3 bases that were read are TGTGCCAGCAGCTTATGGACAGGGCCATACAATGAG. This translates into CASSLWTGPYNE. Given in full, the CDR3 is CASSLWTGPYNEQFF.

This clone showed up many times. The CDR3 extends 3 residues past the end of the read, so its final part is completed from the germline J gene. The chain employs TRBV9 and TRBJ2-3; 11 bases match TRBD2. There are 15 residues in the CDR3. CDR1 and CDR2 (germline): SGDLS, YYNGEE. The chain's CDR3 is CASSASSGGMVTQYF. The covered CDR3 bases are TGTGCCAGCAGCGCATCTAGCGGGGGGATGGTCACG. Based on the CDR3 plus reference TRBV9 and TRBJ2-3, the full variable domain is DSGVTQTPKHLITATGQRVTLRCSPRSGDLSVYWYQQSLDQGLQFLIQYYNGEERAKGNILERFSAQQFPDLHSELNLSSLELGDSALYFCASSASSGGMVTQYFGPGTRLTVL.

This clone appeared many times. The read ends 3 residues shy of where the CDR3 ends; the end is completed using the germline J gene. The gene calls are TRBV7-6 and TRBJ2-7, with 9 bases aligning to TRBD1. This CDR3 is built from 15 residues. Losses at the gene ends were 3 bases for V and 4 bases for J; bases not matched to a gene: 7. Germline V gives CDR1 SGHVS, CDR2 FNYEAQ. CDR3 DNA, as far as it was read: TGTGCCAGCAGCTTTGCAACAGGGGGCGCATACGAG. This sequence encodes CASSFATGGAYE. The entire CDR3 protein reads CASSFATGGAYEQYF.

This clone was counted at least ten times. The read finishes 3 residues shy of the CDR3 end, and the germline J gene is used to complete it. The rearrangement joins TRBV7-6 to TRBJ1-5; D remains ambiguous. This CDR3 is 14 amino acids long. Germline V gene data show CDR1 as SGHVS and CDR2 as FNYEAQ. Between the trimmed V and J ends, which lost 1 base and 5 bases, there was a span of 9 bases. The CDR3 bases that were read are TGTGCCAGCAGCTTAGGTGGCGGTTATCAGCCC. Protein sequence: CASSLGGGYQP. The entire CDR3 sequence reads CASSLGGGYQPQHF.

The sample holds many counts of this clone. The read is 3 residues too short to cover the CDR3 end, so that end is filled in from the germline J gene. The rearrangement joins TRBV28 to TRBJ1-2, with 9 bases fitting TRBD1. The CDR3 has 15 residues. Germline V lookup: CDR1 MDHEN, CDR2 SYDVKM. CDR3 bases read: TGTGCCAGCAGTTCCCCCGGGACAGGGTATAGGGGC. Translating gives CASSSPGTGYRG. The full CDR3 reads CASSSPGTGYRGYTF.

At least ten counts were recorded for this clone. The read stops 3 residues short of the end of the CDR3; the missing end is completed from the germline J gene. The chain is built from TRBV7-3 and TRBJ2-5; tentatively, D is TRBD1 (6 bases). Germline CDR1 and CDR2: SGHTA and FQGTGA. This CDR3 has 14 residues. With 3 bases removed from V and 3 bases from J, the gap between germline ends came to 11 bases. The DNA read from the CDR3 is TGTGCCAGCAGCTTTGGGGGCAGAGAAGAGACC. The encoded protein is CASSFGGREET. The whole CDR3 protein reads CASSFGGREETQYF.

As for this clone: The missing CDR3 end, 3 residues past where the read stops, is filled in from the germline J gene. This rearrangement joins TRBV11-1 to TRBJ2-1, with 8 bases fitting TRBD1. CDR1 is SGHAT, CDR2 FQDESV, per germline (reference sequence). CDR3 length: 12 residues. J was trimmed by 8 bases and V by 3 bases; bases with no gene match: 0. The CDR3 spells CASSLDRDEQFF. The sequenced part of the CDR3 DNA is TGTGCCAGCAGCTTGGACAGGGATGAG.

This clone was counted many times. With the read ending 3 residues before the CDR3 end, the germline J gene is used to fill in that end. This rearrangement joins TRBV29-1 to TRBJ1-1; possible D gene TRBD1, 6 bases. V lost 7 bases and J lost 0, with 12 bases in between. CDR3 length: 13 residues. CDR1 and CDR2 from the germline V gene are SQVTM and ANQGSEA. CDR3 sequence reads: CSARTDMNTEAFF. CDR3 bases read: TGCAGCGCCCGGACAGATATGAACACTGAA. The variable domain in full, with the rest retrieved from reference TRBV29-1 and TRBJ1-1, is SAVISQKPSRDICQRGTSLTIQCQVDSQVTMMFWYRQQPGQSLTLIATANQGSEATYESGFVIDKFPISRPNLTFSTLTVSNMSPEDSSIYLCSARTDMNTEAFFGQGTRLTVV.

This clone was counted ten times or more. The CDR3 extends 3 residues past the end of the read, so its final part is completed from the germline J gene. The rearrangement links TRBV6-2 or TRBV6-3 to TRBJ2-4; D gene uncertain. Trimming removed 5 bases at V and 2 bases at J, with 7 bases between. Germline V lookup: CDR1 MNHEY, CDR2 SVGEGT. The CDR3 totals 13 residues. CDR3: CASSEPPKNIQYF. CDR3 DNA (partial): TGTGCCAGCAGTGAGCCCCCCAAAAACATT.

This clone has ten or more counts. Read coverage stops 3 residues before the CDR3 terminus; the germline J gene supplies the remainder. The V call is TRBV10-2, the J call TRBJ2-2, with D perhaps TRBD1 (5 bases). Trimming stripped 7 bases from V and 5 bases from J, with 11 bases between. CDR3 size: 13 residues. The V gene's germline CDR1 is WSHSY and CDR2 SAAADI. Partial CDR3 DNA: TGCGCCAGCAACCAGGGTGGGACCGGGGAG. Its protein is CASNQGGTGE. In full, the CDR3 is CASNQGGTGELFF.

At least ten counts were recorded for this clone. The read ends 3 residues shy of where the CDR3 ends; the end is completed using the germline J gene. The rearrangement links TRBV12-3 or TRBV12-4 to TRBJ2-1; D is uncertain. This CDR3 region has 14 residues. V was trimmed by 5 bases and J by 3 bases, leaving 11 bases between them. Incomplete CDR3 DNA: TGTGCCAGCAGTCTCACTACATTCTACAATGAG. Amino acids: CASSLTTFYNE. The full CDR3 protein is CASSLTTFYNEQFF.

In this sample, this clone turned up many times. The DNA read from the CDR3 is TGTGCCAGCAGCCTAAGACAGGGGAGGAGGATGAACACTGAA. Amino acid sequence: CASSLRQGRRMNTE. The CDR3 reads in full as CASSLRQGRRMNTEAFF. This sequence joins TRBV7-8 and TRBJ1-1; 8 bases match TRBD1. The read gets to within 3 residues of the CDR3 end, and the germline J gene fills in the rest. Germline V gene sequence: CDR1 SGHVS, CDR2 FQNEAQ. V lost 5 bases, J lost 0 bases, and 11 bases stayed unmatched. CDR3 length: 17 residues.

This clone has ten or more counts. The CDR3 sequence: CASSLTAQETQYF. Partial CDR3 DNA: TGTGCCAGCAGCTTAACGGCACAAGAGACC. The rearrangement uses TRBV7-3 and TRBJ2-5; unclear D gene. The read terminates 3 residues ahead of where the CDR3 ends, so the germline J gene completes it. The V gene's germline CDR1 is SGHTA and CDR2 FQGTGA. This CDR3 has 13 residues. Trimming took off 0 bases at V and 2 bases at J, with 4 bases between the two ends.

This clone was counted many times. The CDR3 goes on 3 residues after the read ends, and that part is filled in from the germline J gene. This chain joins TRBV20-1 and TRBJ2-3, with a tentative D call TRBD2 (5 bases). Germline V lookup: CDR1 DFQATT, CDR2 SNEGSKA (reference sequence). The CDR3 length is 15 residues. V dropped 6 bases and J dropped 1 base, with 17 bases sitting between them. The DNA read from the CDR3 is TGCAGTGCCCCGAAACGGGGAGCACGCACAGATACG. This gives the protein CSAPKRGARTDT. The full CDR3 reads CSAPKRGARTDTQYF.

This clone was observed at least ten times. The CDR3 extends 3 residues past the end of the read, so its final part is completed from the germline J gene. The rearrangement joins TRBV28 to TRBJ2-3; 11 nucleotides agree with TRBD1. Germline V CDR1 and CDR2: MDHEN, SYDVKM. The CDR3 spans 16 residues. Trimming removed 4 bases from V and 4 bases from J; junction bases left unmatched: 7. The CDR3 here is CASSSSDRGLSDTQYF. CDR3 DNA (partial): TGTGCCAGCAGTTCCTCGGACAGGGGGCTCTCAGATACG.

This clone was detected many times. The CDR3 is cut off 3 residues early in the read; its end comes from the germline J gene. V usage is TRBV6-4 and J usage is TRBJ2-2; 10 bases are a match to TRBD2. Germline CDR1 and CDR2: MRHNA and SNTAGT. The CDR3 covers 15 residues. V gave up 3 bases and J gave up 3 bases; unmatched junction bases: 1. The CDR3 is CASSDLAGDTGELFF. CDR3 DNA, as far as it was read: TGTGCCAGCAGTGATCTAGCGGGGGACACCGGGGAG.

This clone occurred a few times. The read falls 3 residues short of the CDR3 end, and the missing part is taken from the germline J gene. V gene TRBV19 combines with J gene TRBJ1-1; 7 bases line up with TRBD1. The CDR3 sequence is 13 residues long. Germline V gene sequence: CDR1 LNHDA, CDR2 SQIVND (reference sequence). With 5 bases clipped from V and 6 bases from J, the junction kept 6 bases outside the gene matches. CDR3: CASSLRQGAEAFF. The CDR3 bases that were read are TGTGCCAGTAGTTTACGACAGGGCGCTGAA.

This clone was observed many times. The read is 3 residues too short to cover the CDR3 end, so that end is filled in from the germline J gene. J is TRBJ2-3 and V is TRBV30, with 14 bases lining up with TRBD2. With V trimmed by 3 bases and J by 3 bases, 8 bases remained unmatched. Germline V gene lookup returns CDR1 GTSNPN and CDR2 SVGIG (reference sequence). The CDR3 is 17 amino acids. The CDR3 protein is CAWRGTSGSVGTDTQYF. CDR3 DNA (partial): TGTGCCTGGAGGGGGACTAGCGGGAGCGTGGGGACAGATACG.

This clone was counted ten times or more. The CDR3 end falls 3 residues outside the read, so it is completed with the germline J gene. The chain has TRBV4-1 and TRBJ2-7; possibly TRBD1 for D (6 bases). The length of the CDR3 is 16 residues. With 2 bases removed from V and 0 bases from J, the gap between germline ends came to 14 bases. CDR1 MGHRA and CDR2 YSYEKL come from the germline V gene. The CDR3 spells CASSQRVGRGSYEQYF. The DNA read from the CDR3 is TGCGCCAGCAGCCAACGCGTCGGCAGGGGCTCCTACGAG.